The source of this T cell receptor (beta chain) is a study of Ad26.COV2.S vaccination and SARS-CoV-2 variants. Turning to the study itself: The authors gave Ad26.COV2.S intramuscularly, either once or twice 56 days apart.

Libraries were prepared by immunoSEQ multiplex PCR; TCRdb keeps only in-frame clonotypes and omits some of them. The data contain about 440,000 clones, about 90% of them singletons. Broader study findings: An underestimation of total T cell responses may have resulted from the TCR breadth and depth analyses.

The treatment was: approximately 18 received Ad26.COV2.S at low or high dose, single or two shots; 5 received placebo; per-sample allocation not given. Following the first vaccine or placebo injection, samples were taken on day 63. Donor was an adult aged 18-55 years in Boston. A remark on this clone: As yet, its antigen is unknown.

Germline loops: CDR1 MDHEN, CDR2 SYDVKM. V was cut by 6 bases and J by 11 bases, with 10 bases left in between. The CDR3 totals 10 residues. The chain uses TRBV28 and TRBJ1-1; D unclear. The TCR originated in a person aged 18-60 years who received the Ad26.COV2.S COVID-19 vaccine or a placebo. This specimen was peripheral blood, taken in a trial of Ad26.COV2.S vaccine versus placebo. CDR3 DNA sequence: TGTGCCAGCAGAGCGGCTCGGGCTTTCTTT. Its translation is CASRAARAFF. Combining the CDR3 with reference TRBV28 and TRBJ1-1 gives the whole variable domain DVKVTQSSRYLVKRTGEKVFLECVQDMDHENMFWYRQDPGLGLRLIYFSYDVKMKEKGDIPEGYSVSREKKERFSLILESASTNQTSMYLCASRAARAFFGQGTRLTVV.